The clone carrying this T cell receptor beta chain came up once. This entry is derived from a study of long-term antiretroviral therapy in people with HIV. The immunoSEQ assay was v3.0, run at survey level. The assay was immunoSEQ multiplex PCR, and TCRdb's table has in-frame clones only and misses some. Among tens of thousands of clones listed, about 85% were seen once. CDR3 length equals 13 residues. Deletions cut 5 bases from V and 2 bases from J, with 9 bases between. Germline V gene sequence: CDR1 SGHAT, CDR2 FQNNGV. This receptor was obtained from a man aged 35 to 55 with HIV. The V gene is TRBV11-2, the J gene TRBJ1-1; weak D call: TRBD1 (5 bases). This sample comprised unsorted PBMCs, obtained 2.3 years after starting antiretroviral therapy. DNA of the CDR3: TGTGCCAGCAGCCCACAGGAAAACACTGAAGCTTTCTTT. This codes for CASSPQENTEAFF.